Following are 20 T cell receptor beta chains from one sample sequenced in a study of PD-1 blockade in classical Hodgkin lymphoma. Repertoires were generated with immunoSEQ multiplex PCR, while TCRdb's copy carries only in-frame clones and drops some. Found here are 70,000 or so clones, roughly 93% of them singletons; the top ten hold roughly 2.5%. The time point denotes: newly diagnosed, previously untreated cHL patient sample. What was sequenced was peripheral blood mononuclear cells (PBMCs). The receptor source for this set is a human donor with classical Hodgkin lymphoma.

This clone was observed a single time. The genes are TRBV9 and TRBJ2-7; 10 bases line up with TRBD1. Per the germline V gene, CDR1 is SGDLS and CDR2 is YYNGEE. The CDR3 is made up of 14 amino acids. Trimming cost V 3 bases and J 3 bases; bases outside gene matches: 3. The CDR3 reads CASSGGQGNYEQYF. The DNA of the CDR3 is TGTGCCAGCAGCGGGGGACAGGGGAACTACGAGCAGTACTTC.

This CDR3 reads CASGSIAGGRYEQYF. The CDR3 DNA follows: TGTGCCAGCGGGTCGATAGCGGGAGGGCGGTACGAGCAGTACTTC. V is TRBV28 and J is TRBJ2-7; 11 positions agree with TRBD2. The CDR3 sequence is 15 residues long. The V segment lost 8 bases and the J segment 4 bases; nucleotides outside the gene matches: 10. Germline V lookup: CDR1 MDHEN, CDR2 SYDVKM.

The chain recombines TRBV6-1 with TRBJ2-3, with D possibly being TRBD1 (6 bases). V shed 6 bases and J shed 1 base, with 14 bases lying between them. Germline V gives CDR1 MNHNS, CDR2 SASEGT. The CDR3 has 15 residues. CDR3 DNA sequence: TGTGCCAGCAGCGAAACAGGGCCTGGCACAGATACGCAGTATTTT. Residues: CASSETGPGTDTQYF.

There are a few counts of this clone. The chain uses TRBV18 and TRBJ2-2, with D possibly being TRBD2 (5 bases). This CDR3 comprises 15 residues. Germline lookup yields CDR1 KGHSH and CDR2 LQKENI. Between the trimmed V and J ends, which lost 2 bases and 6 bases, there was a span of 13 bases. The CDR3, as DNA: TGTGCCAGCTCACCAACTGTTACTAGATCCGGGGAGCTGTTTTTT. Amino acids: CASSPTVTRSGELFF.

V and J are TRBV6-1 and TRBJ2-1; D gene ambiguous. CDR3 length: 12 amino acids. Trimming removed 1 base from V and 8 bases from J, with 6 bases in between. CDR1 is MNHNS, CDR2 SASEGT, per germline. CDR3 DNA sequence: TGTGCCAGCAGTGAAGTTAGGTATGAGCAGTTCTTC. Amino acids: CASSEVRYEQFF.

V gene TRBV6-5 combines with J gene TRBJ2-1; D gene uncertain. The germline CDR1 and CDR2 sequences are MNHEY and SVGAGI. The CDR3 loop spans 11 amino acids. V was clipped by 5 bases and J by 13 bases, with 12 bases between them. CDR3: CASSDGPKQFF. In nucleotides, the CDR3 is TGTGCCAGCAGTGATGGGCCAAAACAGTTCTTC.

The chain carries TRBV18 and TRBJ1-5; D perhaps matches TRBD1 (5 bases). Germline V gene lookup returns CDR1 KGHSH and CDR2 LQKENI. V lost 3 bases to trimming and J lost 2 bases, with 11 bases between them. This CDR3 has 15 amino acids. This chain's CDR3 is CASSPAGIGNQPQHF. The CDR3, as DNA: TGTGCCAGCTCACCGGCAGGGATAGGCAATCAGCCCCAGCATTTT.

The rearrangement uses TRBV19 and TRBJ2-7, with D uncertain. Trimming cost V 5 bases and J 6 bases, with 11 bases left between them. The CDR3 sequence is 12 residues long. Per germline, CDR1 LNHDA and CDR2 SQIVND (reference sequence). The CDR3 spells CASSVDNSEQYF. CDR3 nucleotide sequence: TGTGCCAGTAGTGTCGACAATTCCGAGCAGTACTTC.

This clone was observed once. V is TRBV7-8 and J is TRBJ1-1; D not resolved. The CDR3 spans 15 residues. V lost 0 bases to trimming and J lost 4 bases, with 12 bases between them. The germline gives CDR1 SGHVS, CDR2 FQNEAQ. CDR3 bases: TGTGCCAGCAGCTTAGCAGGTATATGGGGCACTGAAGCTTTCTTT. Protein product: CASSLAGIWGTEAFF.

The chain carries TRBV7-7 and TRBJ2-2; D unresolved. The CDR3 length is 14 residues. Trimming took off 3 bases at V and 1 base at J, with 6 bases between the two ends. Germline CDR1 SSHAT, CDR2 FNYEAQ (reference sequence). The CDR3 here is CASSLSENTGELFF. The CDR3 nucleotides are TGTGCCAGCAGCTTGAGTGAGAACACCGGGGAGCTGTTTTTT.

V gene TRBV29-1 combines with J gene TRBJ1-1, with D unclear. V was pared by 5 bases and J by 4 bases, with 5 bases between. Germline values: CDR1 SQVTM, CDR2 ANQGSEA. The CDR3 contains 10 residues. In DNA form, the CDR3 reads TGCAGCGTTCAGTTCACTGAAGCTTTCTTT. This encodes CSVQFTEAFF.

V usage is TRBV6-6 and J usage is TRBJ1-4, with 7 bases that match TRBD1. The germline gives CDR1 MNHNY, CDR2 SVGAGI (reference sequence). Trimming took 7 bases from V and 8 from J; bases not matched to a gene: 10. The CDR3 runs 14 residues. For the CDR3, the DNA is TGTGCCAGCAAATCAGGGGGTATTGGGGAAAAACTGTTTTTT. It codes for CASKSGGIGEKLFF.

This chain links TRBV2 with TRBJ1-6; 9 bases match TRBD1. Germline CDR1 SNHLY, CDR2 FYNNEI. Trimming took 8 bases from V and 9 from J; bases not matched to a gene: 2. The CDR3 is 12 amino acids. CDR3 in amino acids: CASGTGSSPLHF. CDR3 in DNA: TGTGCCAGCGGGACAGGGAGTTCACCCCTCCACTTT.

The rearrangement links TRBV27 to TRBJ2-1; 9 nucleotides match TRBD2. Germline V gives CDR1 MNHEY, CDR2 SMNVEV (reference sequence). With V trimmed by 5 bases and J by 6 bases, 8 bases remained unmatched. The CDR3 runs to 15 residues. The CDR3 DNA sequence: TGTGCCAGCAGTACCGCGAGCGGGAGGTTCAATGAGCAGTTCTTC. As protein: CASSTASGRFNEQFF.

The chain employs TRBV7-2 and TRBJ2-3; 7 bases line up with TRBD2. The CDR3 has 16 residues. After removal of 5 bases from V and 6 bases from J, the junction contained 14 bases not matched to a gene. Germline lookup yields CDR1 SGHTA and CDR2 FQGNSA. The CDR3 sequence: CASSRGGAGVWDTQYF. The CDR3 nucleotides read TGTGCCAGCAGCCGGGGAGGGGCGGGAGTGTGGGATACGCAGTATTTT.

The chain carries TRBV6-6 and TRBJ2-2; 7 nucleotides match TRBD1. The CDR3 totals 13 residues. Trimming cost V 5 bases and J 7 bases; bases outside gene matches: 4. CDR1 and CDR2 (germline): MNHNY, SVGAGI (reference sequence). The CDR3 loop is CASSTQGNGELFF. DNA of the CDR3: TGTGCCAGCAGTACACAGGGGAACGGGGAGCTGTTTTTT.

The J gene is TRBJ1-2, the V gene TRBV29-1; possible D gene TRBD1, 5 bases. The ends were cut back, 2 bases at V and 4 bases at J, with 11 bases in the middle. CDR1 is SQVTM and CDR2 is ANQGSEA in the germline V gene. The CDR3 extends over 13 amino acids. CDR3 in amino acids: CSVEYQGSYGYTF. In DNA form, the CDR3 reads TGCAGCGTTGAATACCAGGGATCCTATGGCTACACCTTC.

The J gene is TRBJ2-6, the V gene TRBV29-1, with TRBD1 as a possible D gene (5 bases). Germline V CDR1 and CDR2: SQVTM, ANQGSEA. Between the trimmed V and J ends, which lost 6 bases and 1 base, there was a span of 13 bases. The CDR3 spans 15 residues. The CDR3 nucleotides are TGCAGCGTCGAGGCGCAGGGTTCTGGGGCCAACGTCCTGACTTTC. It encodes CSVEAQGSGANVLTF.

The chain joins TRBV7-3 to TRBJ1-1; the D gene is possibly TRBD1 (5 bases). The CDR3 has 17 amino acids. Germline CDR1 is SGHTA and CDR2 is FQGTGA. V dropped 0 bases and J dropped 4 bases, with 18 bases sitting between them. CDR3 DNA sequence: TGTGCCAGCAGCTTAACTTTTTTAGGGGCGCGAGGCACTGAAGCTTTCTTT. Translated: CASSLTFLGARGTEAFF.

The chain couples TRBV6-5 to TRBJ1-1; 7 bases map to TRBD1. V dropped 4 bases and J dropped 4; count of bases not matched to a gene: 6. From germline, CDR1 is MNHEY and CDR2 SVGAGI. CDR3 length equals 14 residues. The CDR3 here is CASSSGTVITEAFF. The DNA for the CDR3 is TGTGCCAGCAGTTCCGGGACAGTCATCACTGAAGCTTTCTTT.